A selection of T cell receptor beta chains follows, all from one sample in a study of T cell responses to AZD1222 COVID-19 vaccine. The protocol was immunoSEQ multiplex PCR, while the TCRdb copy is restricted to in-frame clones and leaves out a portion. The data hold under 170,000 clones, with roughly 94% observed a single time. The sample in question was peripheral blood, obtained on day 0 of AZD1222 vaccination. The receptors originated from an adult in good health. Both conserved end residues are part of each CDR3. The D gene is left open where the match is weak. Clone size, where shown, is once, few, many, or a class for clones that have expanded.

- TRBJ2-6 17 - TRBV5-4 TGTGCCAGCAGCTCCGGGACGGACCTATCTGGGGCCAACGTCCTGACTTTC CASSSGTDLSGANVLTF
- TRBJ1-4 15 - TRBV7-2 TGTGCCAGCAGCTTAGTAGAAGCAACTAATGAAAAACTGTTTTTT CASSLVEATNEKLFF
- TRBJ1-3 15 - TRBV18 TGTGCCAGCTCACCTTACACCGGACAGGGAAACACCATATATTTT CASSPYTGQGNTIYF
- TRBJ2-1 15 - TRBV9 TGTGCCAGCAGCCTTAGGAGGGGGTCCTACAATGAGCAGTTCTTC CASSLRRGSYNEQFF
- TRBJ2-1 15 - TRBV7-9 TGTGCCAGCAGCTTAGGCAGCAACTCCTACAATGAGCAGTTCTTC CASSLGSNSYNEQFF
- TRBJ1-2 14 - TRBV5-4 TGTGCCAGCAGCTTTGTTCAGGGGCGGAATGGCTACACCTTC CASSFVQGRNGYTF
- TRBJ1-1 9 - TRBV29-1 TGCAGCGTTCCCGGGCAAGCTTTCTTT CSVPGQAFF
- TRBJ1-5 18 - TRBV19 TGTGCCAGTAGTATCGCAGTCTTGACAGCCCTTAGCAATCAGCCCCAGCATTTT CASSIAVLTALSNQPQHF
- TRBJ2-1 17 - TRBV7-2 TGTGCCAGCAGCTTAGGACTGGTGCTTAGCTCCTACAATGAGCAGTTCTTC CASSLGLVLSSYNEQFF
- TRBJ1-2 13 - TRBV6-5 TGTGCCAGCAGCCCGACAGCCCTCTATGGCTACACCTTC CASSPTALYGYTF
- TRBJ1-4 17 once TRBV28 TGTGCCAGCAGTTTAAGAGGGGTTCTAAAGACTAATGAAAAACTGTTTTTT CASSLRGVLKTNEKLFF
- TRBJ1-1 16 - TRBV27 TGTGCCAGCAGTTCAGAAGACAGTGGTTGGTTCACTGAAGCTTTCTTT CASSSEDSGWFTEAFF
TRBD1 TRBJ1-2 14 - TRBV7-9 TGTGCCAGCAGCTTAGGACAGGGGCTCTATGGCTACACCTTC CASSLGQGLYGYTF
TRBD1 TRBJ1-1 15 - TRBV3-1/TRBV3-2 TGTGCCAGCAGCCACCAGGGGGCGGGATTCACTGAAGCTTTCTTT CASSHQGAGFTEAFF
- TRBJ2-5 13 - TRBV10-3 TGTGCCATCAAGGGGACTTTACAAGAGACCCAGTACTTC CAIKGTLQETQYF
- TRBJ1-1 14 - TRBV5-5 TGTGCCAGCAGCTTGGGGCAGGAGCGATGGGAAGCTTTCTTT CASSLGQERWEAFF
- TRBJ1-4 14 - TRBV5-1 TGCGCCAGCAGCGGGACACCCACTAATGAAAAACTGTTTTTT CASSGTPTNEKLFF
- TRBJ1-5 12 - TRBV28 TGTGCCAGCAGCCGCCCCTATCAGCCCCAGCATTTT CASSRPYQPQHF
- TRBJ1-6 16 - TRBV18 TGTGCCAGCTCACCCTCCGGGGTACCCAACGATTCACCCCTCCACTTT CASSPSGVPNDSPLHF
- TRBJ2-1 11 - TRBV7-9 TGTGCCAGCAGCTTAGGAATAGAGCTGTTCTTC CASSLGIELFF
TRBD2 TRBJ2-5 17 - TRBV4-3 TGCGCCAGCAGCCAAGATGTCGTGGGGGGGTTCCAAGAGACCCAGTACTTC CASSQDVVGGFQETQYF
- TRBJ1-3 15 few TRBV23-1 TGCGCCAGCAGTCGCGTAGCCATCTCTGGAAACACCATATATTTT CASSRVAISGNTIYF
- TRBJ1-4 17 - TRBV7-9 TGTGCCAGCAGCTTAGCGCAACAGGCAGCAACTAATGAAAAACTGTTTTTT CASSLAQQAATNEKLFF
- TRBJ1-2 13 - TRBV9 TGTGCCAGCAGCGACGGGGGTGGCTATGGCTACACCTTC CASSDGGGYGYTF
TRBD2 TRBJ2-1 15 once TRBV7-2 TGTGCCAGCAGCTTGGTAGCGGGAGGTTTCAATGAGCAGTTCTTC CASSLVAGGFNEQFF
TRBD1 TRBJ1-6 15 once TRBV11-1 TGTGCCAGCAGCCGAGGGGGCATTGAGGGTTCACCCCTCCACTTT CASSRGGIEGSPLHF
- TRBJ2-3 15 - TRBV2 TGTGCCAGCAGTGAAGACAGAGCCCCCACAGATACGCAGTATTTT CASSEDRAPTDTQYF
- TRBJ1-5 17 - TRBV4-1 TGCGCCAGCAGCCAATTTGGAGCCCGCACTGGGGACCAGCCCCAGCATTTT CASSQFGARTGDQPQHF
- TRBJ1-2 14 - TRBV3-1/TRBV3-2 TGTGCCAGCAGCCGGGGCAGGGGCGGCTATGGCTACACCTTC CASSRGRGGYGYTF
TRBD1 TRBJ2-1 16 - TRBV11-3 TGTGCCAGCAGCTCCACGGTACAGGGGGCTGGATATGAGCAGTTCTTC CASSSTVQGAGYEQFF
- TRBJ1-2 18 few TRBV11-2 TGTGCCAGCAGCTTAGAGAATCAGCAAACCAGCCCCAACTATGGCTACACCTTC CASSLENQQTSPNYGYTF
TRBD2 TRBJ2-5 14 - TRBV5-1 TGCGCCACCGGGACTAGCGGAGACCAAGAGACCCAGTACTTC CATGTSGDQETQYF